A selection of T cell receptor beta chains follows, all from one sample in a study of shared clonotypes between healthy human individuals. This table comes from immunoSEQ multiplex PCR, and its TCRdb copy is limited to in-frame clones, with some not included. The sample has about 2 million clones; roughly 96% are singletons. Input material: naive CD4+ T cells sorted from blood. These TCRs come from a man aged 18 to 29 in good health. CDR3s include the opening cysteine and the closing phenylalanine or tryptophan. The order of the fields is clone size, V gene, D gene, J gene, CDR3 protein, CDR3 DNA. A D gene is named only where the DNA matches it firmly. Clone size, where shown, is once, few, many, or a class for clones that have expanded.

size: .; V: TRBV6-1; D: .; J: TRBJ1-5; CDR3: CASKETGLSNQPQHF; DNA: TGTGCCAGCAAAGAGACAGGATTAAGCAATCAGCCCCAGCATTTT
size: .; V: TRBV5-1; D: .; J: TRBJ2-3; CDR3: CASSWHADTQYF; DNA: TGCGCCAGCAGCTGGCACGCAGATACGCAGTATTTT
size: .; V: TRBV30; D: .; J: TRBJ2-6; CDR3: CAWTAGANVLTF; DNA: TGTGCCTGGACAGCGGGGGCCAACGTCCTGACTTTC
size: .; V: TRBV6-1; D: .; J: TRBJ1-1; CDR3: CASSPVTGANTEAFF; DNA: TGTGCCAGCAGCCCAGTCACGGGGGCGAACACTGAAGCTTTCTTT
size: .; V: TRBV4-1; D: .; J: TRBJ2-7; CDR3: CASSQDIYYEQYF; DNA: TGCGCCAGCAGCCAAGATATTTACTACGAGCAGTACTTC
size: .; V: TRBV18; D: .; J: TRBJ2-3; CDR3: CASSPPSKGTDTQYF; DNA: TGTGCCAGCTCACCACCGAGCAAGGGGACAGATACGCAGTATTTT
size: few; V: TRBV2; D: .; J: TRBJ1-5; CDR3: CASRVAQEPQHF; DNA: TGTGCCAGCCGGGTTGCTCAGGAGCCCCAGCATTTT
size: .; V: TRBV10-3; D: .; J: TRBJ1-3; CDR3: CAISESGTSGNTIYF; DNA: TGTGCCATCAGTGAGAGCGGTACCTCTGGAAACACCATATATTTT
size: .; V: TRBV20-1; D: .; J: TRBJ2-7; CDR3: CSAARSYEQYF; DNA: TGCAGTGCTGCGCGATCCTACGAGCAGTACTTC
size: .; V: TRBV7-9; D: .; J: TRBJ1-1; CDR3: CASSPKGGTEAFF; DNA: TGTGCCAGCAGCCCTAAGGGAGGCACTGAAGCTTTCTTT
size: .; V: TRBV12-2; D: .; J: TRBJ2-7; CDR3: CPVAYEQYF; DNA: TGTCCGGTCGCCTACGAGCAGTACTTC
size: .; V: TRBV5-4; D: .; J: TRBJ2-5; CDR3: CASRRVGSQGLQETQYF; DNA: TGTGCCAGCAGAAGAGTGGGGTCTCAGGGCCTACAAGAGACCCAGTACTTC
size: .; V: TRBV6-6; D: TRBD2; J: TRBJ2-2; CDR3: CASRPGGRLTGELFF; DNA: TGTGCCAGCAGACCGGGGGGGCGGCTCACCGGGGAGCTGTTTTTT
size: .; V: TRBV2; D: .; J: TRBJ2-3; CDR3: CASSEALSTDTQYF; DNA: TGTGCCAGCAGTGAAGCGCTAAGCACAGATACGCAGTATTTT
size: once; V: TRBV4-1; D: TRBD2; J: TRBJ2-3; CDR3: CASSQIGTSGSGSDTQYF; DNA: TGCGCCAGCAGCCAAATCGGGACTAGCGGGAGTGGGTCAGATACGCAGTATTTT
size: .; V: TRBV27; D: TRBD2; J: TRBJ2-7; CDR3: CASSLRREHSYEQYF; DNA: TGTGCCAGCAGTTTACGGCGGGAGCACTCCTACGAGCAGTACTTC
size: .; V: TRBV5-1; D: TRBD1; J: TRBJ1-6; CDR3: CASSLADRENSPLHF; DNA: TGCGCCAGCAGCTTAGCGGACAGGGAAAATTCACCCCTCCACTTT
size: .; V: TRBV5-1; D: TRBD2; J: TRBJ2-7; CDR3: CASSTGLAGYEQYF; DNA: TGCGCCAGCAGCACGGGACTAGCGGGGTACGAGCAGTACTTC
size: .; V: TRBV6-5; D: .; J: TRBJ1-2; CDR3: CASSPTSDYGYTF; DNA: TGTGCCAGCAGCCCGACTTCCGACTATGGCTACACCTTC
size: .; V: TRBV5-1; D: .; J: TRBJ2-5; CDR3: CASSYLQETQYF; DNA: TGCGCCAGCAGCTACCTCCAAGAGACCCAGTACTTC
size: .; V: TRBV6-1; D: .; J: TRBJ2-7; CDR3: CASSAGRGYEQYF; DNA: TGTGCCAGCAGTGCAGGCAGGGGATACGAGCAGTACTTC
size: .; V: TRBV19; D: .; J: TRBJ1-5; CDR3: CASSTRGVDQPQHF; DNA: TGTGCCAGTAGTACCAGGGGAGTCGATCAGCCCCAGCATTTT
size: .; V: TRBV28; D: TRBD2; J: TRBJ2-5; CDR3: CASSFSPPLAGRDQETQYF; DNA: TGTGCCAGCAGTTTCTCTCCCCCTCTAGCGGGGCGCGACCAAGAGACCCAGTACTTC
size: .; V: TRBV7-2; D: .; J: TRBJ2-3; CDR3: CASSPQRSTDTQYF; DNA: TGTGCCAGCAGCCCCCAGCGTAGCACAGATACGCAGTATTTT
size: .; V: TRBV5-1; D: TRBD2; J: TRBJ2-1; CDR3: CASSSPLAGGLNNEQFF; DNA: TGCGCCAGCAGCAGCCCCTTAGCGGGGGGCCTTAACAATGAGCAGTTCTTC
size: .; V: TRBV11-2; D: .; J: TRBJ1-1; CDR3: CASSLGLGSLKGEAFF; DNA: TGTGCCAGCAGCTTAGGACTGGGTTCCCTGAAGGGTGAAGCTTTCTTT
size: .; V: TRBV29-1; D: .; J: TRBJ1-1; CDR3: CSVVKGNTEAFF; DNA: TGCAGCGTTGTAAAAGGGAACACTGAAGCTTTCTTT
size: .; V: TRBV2; D: .; J: TRBJ1-2; CDR3: CASSENRANYGYTF; DNA: TGTGCCAGCAGTGAGAACCGAGCTAACTATGGCTACACCTTC
size: .; V: TRBV18; D: .; J: TRBJ2-3; CDR3: CASSPYKIRQGGDTQYF; DNA: TGTGCCAGCTCACCGTATAAAATCCGGCAGGGGGGAGATACGCAGTATTTT
size: .; V: TRBV30; D: .; J: TRBJ1-2; CDR3: CAWNVRSYGYTF; DNA: TGTGCCTGGAATGTCAGAAGCTATGGCTACACCTTC
size: .; V: TRBV4-3; D: .; J: TRBJ2-4; CDR3: CASSQDTVAKNIQYF; DNA: TGCGCCAGCAGCCAAGATACGGTAGCCAAAAACATTCAGTACTTC
size: .; V: TRBV28; D: TRBD2; J: TRBJ2-7; CDR3: CASSREAEFYEQYF; DNA: TGTGCCAGCAGCCGGGAGGCAGAGTTCTACGAGCAGTACTTC
size: .; V: TRBV27; D: .; J: TRBJ2-7; CDR3: CASSLGRSTREQYF; DNA: TGTGCCAGCAGCCTTGGACGCTCCACTCGCGAGCAGTACTTC
size: .; V: TRBV5-6; D: .; J: TRBJ1-1; CDR3: CASSLLGDTEAFF; DNA: TGTGCCAGCAGCTTACTAGGGGACACTGAAGCTTTCTTT
size: .; V: TRBV5-1; D: .; J: TRBJ2-1; CDR3: CASSQGHYNEQFF; DNA: TGCGCCAGCAGCCAAGGACATTACAATGAGCAGTTCTTC
size: .; V: TRBV30; D: .; J: TRBJ2-7; CDR3: CAYSRDGLGYEQYF; DNA: TGTGCGTACTCCCGGGACGGGCTAGGCTACGAGCAGTACTTC
size: .; V: TRBV28; D: .; J: TRBJ1-4; CDR3: CASSSPGGSDEKLFF; DNA: TGTGCCAGCAGTTCCCCGGGAGGTTCAGATGAAAAACTGTTTTTT